This TCR beta chain was documented in a study of shared clonotypes between healthy human individuals. The repertoire was sequenced with immunoSEQ multiplex PCR; TCRdb's copy has only in-frame clones and lacks some. The table lists 300,000 or so clones, about 74% of them singletons. Study conclusions and caveats: In the sorted subsets, rarefaction showed sequencing was incomplete despite large depth. Sequencing depth was expected to affect clonotype sharing among donors.

The V gene's germline CDR1 is SGHDT and CDR2 YYEEEE. The CDR3 extends over 13 amino acids. V dropped 4 bases and J dropped 4 bases, with 12 bases sitting between them. Donors included only healthy HIV-negative adults lacking recent acute infections or vaccinations. A split of CD4+ cells into CD45RA+ naive and CD45RA-negative memory subsets was performed. Worth noting for this clone: Its antigen is not known.

The rearrangement joins TRBV5-6 to TRBJ2-7; D is unresolved. The source material was memory CD4+ T cells sorted from blood. The subset is: CD45RA-negative fraction. The clonotype originates from a man aged 25 to 45 in good health. The CDR3 reads CASSGVGIYEQYF. In DNA form, the CDR3 reads TGTGCCAGCAGCGGGGTCGGAATATACGAGCAGTACTTC.